This T cell receptor beta chain was sequenced during a study of shared clonotypes between healthy human individuals. TCRdb's copy holds only in-frame clones and misses some; the assay was immunoSEQ multiplex PCR. Here the sample spans a few million clones, 85% to 95% being singletons. V trimming: 8 bases; J trimming: 1 base; junction bases outside the gene matches: 8. The CDR3 has 14 residues. Germline CDR1 reads SNHLY; CDR2 reads FYNNEI. The clonotype originates from a young man in good health. Some clones in this sample may be carry-over from other donors' samples. The sample consisted of naive CD4+ T cells from PBMCs. Regarding subset: CD45RA+ positively selected. This rearrangement joins TRBV2 to TRBJ2-7, with TRBD1 identical over 7 bases. The CDR3 DNA reads as TGTGCCAGCCGTGGGGACAGCTTTTCCTACGAGCAGTACTTC. It codes for CASRGDSFSYEQYF.